The 8 T cell receptor beta chains below all came from one sample that was sequenced in a study of shared clonotypes between healthy human individuals. Using immunoSEQ multiplex PCR, the repertoire was profiled, and TCRdb retains in-frame clones only, with some absent. The profile shows just over 2,000,000 clones, 95% of them singletons. Sequenced material: naive CD4+ T cells sorted from blood. Subset of the sample: CD45RA+ positively selected. The receptors derive from a young man in good health.

This sequence joins TRBV5-8 and TRBJ1-5; perhaps TRBD1 as D (6 bases). This CDR3 is built from 15 residues. The V and J ends lost 4 bases and 3 bases respectively, with 14 bases between them. Germline V gives CDR1 SGHTS, CDR2 YDEGEE. The CDR3: CASSTMDSSNQPQHF. Here the CDR3 DNA reads TGTGCCAGCAGCACGATGGACAGCTCCAATCAGCCCCAGCATTTT.

Regarding this clone: The sample carries other DNA sequences with the same CDR3. The J gene is TRBJ1-5, the V gene TRBV7-2, with D hard to call. The CDR3 extends over 15 amino acids. The germline CDR1 and CDR2 sequences are SGHTA and FQGNSA. V gave up 0 bases and J gave up 2 bases, with 8 bases separating them. The DNA for the CDR3 is TGTGCCAGCAGCTTAGCGGGAGGAGGCAATCAGCCCCAGCATTTT. Amino acid sequence: CASSLAGGGNQPQHF.

This sequence joins TRBV5-1 and TRBJ2-7, with D unclear. Per the germline V gene, CDR1 is SGHRS and CDR2 is YFSETQ. The germline V and J ends were trimmed by 4 bases and 6 bases, with 14 bases remaining between them. The CDR3 contains 13 residues. In nucleotides, the CDR3 is TGCGCCAGCAGCCCCGGGCCCGCAGGCGAGCAGTACTTC. It specifies CASSPGPAGEQYF.

The gene calls are TRBV4-1 and TRBJ1-3; D is uncertain. CDR1 MGHRA and CDR2 YSYEKL come from the germline V gene. V lost 1 base and J 4 bases, leaving 17 bases between the germline ends. This CDR3 comprises 17 residues. As DNA, the CDR3 is TGCGCCAGCAGCCAAGTGGAGGGAAGGCAGTACGGAAACACCATATATTTT. It specifies CASSQVEGRQYGNTIYF.

The chain recombines TRBV5-1 with TRBJ2-2; the D gene is possibly TRBD2 (5 bases). Germline CDR1 reads SGHRS; CDR2 reads YFSETQ. The CDR3 runs 15 residues. V gave up 2 bases and J gave up 6 bases, with 14 bases separating them. The CDR3 nucleotides are TGCGCCAGCAGCTTTGGTGGGAGTTTCGCCGGGGAGCTGTTTTTT. It encodes CASSFGGSFAGELFF.

V and J are TRBV12-5 and TRBJ1-3; D unresolved. CDR1 is LGHNT and CDR2 is FRNRAP in the germline V gene. This CDR3 has 15 amino acids. Between the trimmed V and J ends, which lost 1 base and 0 bases, there was a span of 7 bases. CDR3 sequence reads: CASGLDSFSGNTIYF. The DNA of the CDR3 is TGTGCTAGTGGTTTGGACAGCTTCTCTGGAAACACCATATATTTT. The whole variable domain, filled in from reference TRBV12-5 and TRBJ1-3, reads DARVTQTPRHKVTEMGQEVTMRCQPILGHNTVFWYRQTMMQGLELLAYFRNRAPLDDSGMPKDRFSAEMPDATLATLKIQPSEPRDSAVYFCASGLDSFSGNTIYFGEGSWLTVV.

This chain connects TRBV7-2 to TRBJ2-7; 9 bases align to TRBD1. With V trimmed by 5 bases and J by 0 bases, 8 bases remained unmatched. The CDR3 totals 16 residues. Germline V gene lookup returns CDR1 SGHTA and CDR2 FQGNSA. The CDR3 here is CASSPYRGPLSYEQYF. In DNA, the CDR3 is TGTGCCAGCAGCCCGTACAGGGGGCCCCTCTCCTACGAGCAGTACTTC.

For this clone: Different DNA sequences within this sample yield the same CDR3. The J gene is TRBJ1-1, the V gene TRBV2; D unresolved. V lost 1 base, J lost 1 base, and 7 bases lay in between. From germline, CDR1 is SNHLY and CDR2 FYNNEI. This CDR3 spans 14 amino acids. CDR3 coding DNA: TGTGCCAGCAGTGAAGGGCGGGGGAACACTGAAGCTTTCTTT. It specifies CASSEGRGNTEAFF.